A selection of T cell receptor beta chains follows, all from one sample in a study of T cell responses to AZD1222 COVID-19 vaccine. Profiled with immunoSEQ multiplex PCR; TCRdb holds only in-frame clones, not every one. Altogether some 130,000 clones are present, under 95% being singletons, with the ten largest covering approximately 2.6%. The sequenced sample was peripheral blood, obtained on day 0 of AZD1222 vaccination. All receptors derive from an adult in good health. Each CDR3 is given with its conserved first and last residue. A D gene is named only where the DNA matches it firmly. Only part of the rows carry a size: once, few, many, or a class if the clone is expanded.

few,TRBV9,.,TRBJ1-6,TGTGCCAGCAGCGTAGGCCCGGCCGGGGGACATAATTCACCCCTCCACTTT,CASSVGPAGGHNSPLHF
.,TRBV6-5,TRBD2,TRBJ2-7,TGTGCCAGCAGTTATAGACTAGCGGGACCCGGTGGCGAGCAGTACTTC,CASSYRLAGPGGEQYF
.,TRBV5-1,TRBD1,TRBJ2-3,TGCGCCAGCAGCTCCCTCACCGGGACAGGGCTAACAGATACGCAGTATTTT,CASSSLTGTGLTDTQYF
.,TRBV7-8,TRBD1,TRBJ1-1,TGTGCCAGCAACCAGGGGGGCACTGAAGCTTTCTTT,CASNQGGTEAFF
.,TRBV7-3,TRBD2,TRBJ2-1,TGTGCCAGCAGCAATAGCGGGGATCCTTACAATGAGCAGTTCTTC,CASSNSGDPYNEQFF
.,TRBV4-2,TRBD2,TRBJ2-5,TGTGCCAGCAGCTTCGGGACTAGCGGGAGATCGGGCCAAGAGACCCAGTACTTC,CASSFGTSGRSGQETQYF
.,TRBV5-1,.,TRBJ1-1,TGCGCCAGCAGCTTGGACCCGAACACTGAAGCTTTCTTT,CASSLDPNTEAFF
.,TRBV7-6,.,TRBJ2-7,TGTGCCAGCAGCTTAGTCCCGACTAGCTCCTACGAGCAGTACTTC,CASSLVPTSSYEQYF
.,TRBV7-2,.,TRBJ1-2,TGTGCCAGCAGCTCCGGGACATTTAACTATGGCTACACCTTC,CASSSGTFNYGYTF
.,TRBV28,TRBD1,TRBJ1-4,TGTGCCAGCAGCACTCCGGGACAGCGCTTTCAATATCTAGGTGAAAAACTGTTTTTT,CASSTPGQRFQYLGEKLFF
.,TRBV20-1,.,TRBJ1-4,TGCAGTGCTAGTAGGGGCGGGGTTAAGGAAAAACTGTTTTTT,CSASRGGVKEKLFF
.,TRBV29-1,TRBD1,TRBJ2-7,TGCAGCGTTGAGGGACAGAGTTACGAGCAGTACTTC,CSVEGQSYEQYF
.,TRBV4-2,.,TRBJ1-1,TGTGCCAGCAGCCATGGGGGGACTGAAGCTTTCTTT,CASSHGGTEAFF